One and the same sample provided the 22 T cell receptor beta chains below, sequenced in a study of radiation and T cells in renal cell carcinoma. The protocol was immunoSEQ multiplex PCR, while the TCRdb copy is restricted to in-frame clones and leaves out a portion. The top ten hold roughly 17% of the sample, which has about 20,000 clones, around 52% seen once. Sample treatment: 15 Gy SBRT to primary tumor, nephrectomy 4 weeks later. This material consisted of tumor tissue, taken from a patient whose treatment included radiotherapy and nephrectomy. These receptors were collected from a woman aged 50 to 60 with renal cell carcinoma.

The J gene is TRBJ1-1, the V gene TRBV4-2, with 8 positions matching TRBD1. The V gene's germline CDR1 is LGHNA and CDR2 YNFKEQ. The CDR3 contains 15 residues. V was clipped by 3 bases and J by 1 base; unmatched bases: 4. As DNA, the CDR3 is TGTGCCAGCAGCCAGGCCGGGACAGGGAACACTGAAGCTTTCTTT. This translates into CASSQAGTGNTEAFF.

This chain uses TRBV13 with TRBJ1-6; a possible D gene is TRBD1 (5 bases). Trimming shortened V by 5 bases and J by 9 bases, and 17 bases separated the two germline ends. The germline gives CDR1 PRHDT, CDR2 FYEKMQ (reference sequence). The CDR3 is 15 residues long. In DNA, the CDR3 is TGTGCCAGCAGCCAAGGCGGGGGTAAACGTTCACCCCTCCACTTT. Translated: CASSQGGGKRSPLHF.

The V call is TRBV30, the J call TRBJ1-5; TRBD1 matches 9 bases. The CDR3 spans 15 residues. The junction had 9 bases not matched to a gene; V was cut back by 5 bases and J by 4 bases. Germline CDR1 is GTSNPN and CDR2 is SVGIG (reference sequence). Here the CDR3 DNA reads TGTGCCTGGGGCCGGGACAGGGCGTTAAATCAGCCCCAGCATTTT. Translation gives CAWGRDRALNQPQHF.

This rearrangement joins TRBV29-1 to TRBJ2-3; no definite D call. CDR3 length: 13 amino acids. Trimming stripped 3 bases from V and 2 bases from J, with 9 bases between. The germline V gene has CDR1 SQVTM and CDR2 ANQGSEA. Written as DNA, the CDR3 is TGCAGCGTTGAGCCCCAAGTCACAGATACGCAGTATTTT. This codes for CSVEPQVTDTQYF.

This clone was seen a few times. The chain recombines TRBV19 with TRBJ2-1, with 9 bases matching TRBD2. The V gene end was trimmed by 8 bases and the J gene end by 6 bases; junction bases not matched to a gene: 11. This CDR3 is built from 15 residues. Germline-derived CDR1 and CDR2 are LNHDA and SQIVND (reference sequence). The CDR3 DNA follows: TGTGCCAGTCGATCCGGGGCTAGCGGGGCCAATGAGCAGTTCTTC. Translating gives CASRSGASGANEQFF.

The chain carries TRBV9 and TRBJ2-7; 7 bases match TRBD1. The trim removed 5 bases at V and 0 bases at J, leaving 5 bases unmatched. The CDR3 has 14 residues. CDR1 is SGDLS, CDR2 YYNGEE, per germline. The CDR3 region is CASSPGQASYEQYF. As DNA, the CDR3 is TGTGCCAGCAGTCCCGGACAGGCCTCCTACGAGCAGTACTTC.

This chain uses TRBV2 with TRBJ1-4; 8 bases align to TRBD1. The CDR3 extends over 15 amino acids. CDR1 is SNHLY, CDR2 FYNNEI, per germline. Trimming removed 4 bases from V and 7 bases from J; junction bases left unmatched: 8. The chain's CDR3 is CASSARGRSVEKLFF. The CDR3 bases are TGTGCCAGCAGTGCCAGGGGGCGGTCAGTTGAAAAACTGTTTTTT.

CDR3 coding DNA: TGTGCCAGCACCCCCCTAGCGGGGAGTCTCACAGATACGCAGTATTTT. Translating gives CASTPLAGSLTDTQYF. This chain links TRBV7-8 with TRBJ2-3; 9 nucleotides line up with TRBD2. CDR3 length equals 16 residues. J gave up 2 bases and V 7 bases, and 10 bases lay outside the gene matches. CDR1 is SGHVS and CDR2 is FQNEAQ in the germline V gene.

The J gene is TRBJ1-3, the V gene TRBV6-5; a weak D match, TRBD1 (5 bases). Trimming cost V 2 bases and J 0 bases, with 11 bases left between them. Germline V CDR1 and CDR2: MNHEY, SVGAGI. The CDR3 contains 16 residues. The CDR3 protein is CASSYGDGTSGNTIYF. For the CDR3, the DNA is TGTGCCAGCAGTTACGGGGATGGGACCTCTGGAAACACCATATATTTT.

This clone was observed a few times. The V gene is TRBV2, the J gene TRBJ1-4; 9 nucleotides align to TRBD1. Looked up from germline, CDR1 is SNHLY and CDR2 is FYNNEI. This CDR3 spans 16 amino acids. The V and J ends lost 6 bases and 8 bases, in that order; junction bases with no gene match: 13. The CDR3: CASSPTWTGVVEKLFF. The CDR3 DNA sequence: TGTGCCAGCAGCCCCACCTGGACAGGGGTGGTCGAAAAACTGTTTTTT.

V is TRBV4-3 and J is TRBJ2-7, with TRBD1 matching over 7 bases. Trimming cost V 0 bases and J 3 bases; bases outside gene matches: 8. Germline-derived CDR1 and CDR2 are LGHNA and YSLEER. The CDR3 consists of 16 residues. CDR3 coding DNA: TGCGCCAGCAGCCAAGATCGGGTGGGACAGAGCTACGAGCAGTACTTC. Translated, it gives CASSQDRVGQSYEQYF.

The rearrangement links TRBV27 to TRBJ1-6; no reliable D call. This CDR3 comprises 17 residues. The ends were cut back, 7 bases at V and 2 bases at J, with 18 bases in the middle. Germline V gene data show CDR1 as MNHEY and CDR2 as SMNVEV (reference sequence). Here the CDR3 DNA reads TGTGCCAGCACCCACGACCGGCCCAACACCTATAATTCACCCCTCCACTTT. Residues: CASTHDRPNTYNSPLHF.

The rearrangement uses TRBV6-1 and TRBJ1-2, with a tentative D call TRBD1 (5 bases). CDR3 length: 14 amino acids. Per the germline V gene, CDR1 is MNHNS and CDR2 is SASEGT. Trimming left V 2 bases short and J 6 bases short, with 13 bases between. The CDR3 is CASSELGLGDGYTF. As DNA, the CDR3 is TGTGCCAGCAGTGAATTAGGGTTGGGGGATGGCTACACCTTC.

The rearrangement links TRBV7-2 to TRBJ1-1, with D maybe TRBD1 (5 bases). Germline V lookup: CDR1 SGHTA, CDR2 FQGNSA. The ends were cut back, 5 bases at V and 11 bases at J, with 24 bases in the middle. The CDR3 is 15 residues long. The CDR3 DNA reads as TGTGCCAGCAGCCAACGGGACCGCCTCTCCATGGTGGCTTTCTTT. Translating it yields CASSQRDRLSMVAFF.

Relative to its sample, this clone is medium-sized. This sequence joins TRBV4-2 and TRBJ2-5; D possibly corresponds to TRBD1 (5 bases). The germline gives CDR1 LGHNA, CDR2 YNFKEQ. The CDR3 runs to 16 residues. The ends were cut back, 4 bases at V and 2 bases at J, with 17 bases in the middle. The CDR3 bases are TGTGCCAGCAGCCTGACAACCTGGGGCACACAAGAGACCCAGTACTTC. Translating gives CASSLTTWGTQETQYF.

In this sample, this clone turned up a few times. The gene calls are TRBV14 and TRBJ2-7, with 9 bases lining up with TRBD2. The V gene's germline CDR1 is SGHDN and CDR2 FVKESK. This CDR3 contains 17 residues. The trim removed 0 bases at V and 3 bases at J, leaving 9 bases unmatched. This CDR3 reads CASSQDLGGGALYEQYF. Here the CDR3 DNA reads TGTGCCAGCAGCCAAGATCTAGGCGGGGGGGCCCTCTACGAGCAGTACTTC. Full variable domain (remainder filled in from reference TRBV14 and TRBJ2-7): EAGVTQFPSHSVIEKGQTVTLRCDPISGHDNLYWYRRVMGKEIKFLLHFVKESKQDESGMPNNRFLAERTGGTYSTLKVQPAELEDSGVYFCASSQDLGGGALYEQYFGPGTRLTVT.

The chain uses TRBV19 and TRBJ1-2; possibly TRBD1 for D (6 bases). Trimming shortened V by 7 bases and J by 2 bases, and 11 bases separated the two germline ends. Looked up from germline, CDR1 is LNHDA and CDR2 is SQIVND (reference sequence). The CDR3 spans 13 residues. CDR3 nucleotide sequence: TGTGCCAGTATCCAGGGGAGGAACTATGGCTACACCTTC. Translation gives CASIQGRNYGYTF. The full variable domain, rest sourced from reference TRBV19 and TRBJ1-2, is DGGITQSPKYLFRKEGQNVTLSCEQNLNHDAMYWYRQDPGQGLRLIYYSQIVNDFQKGDIAEGYSVSREKKESFPLTVTSAQKNPTAFYLCASIQGRNYGYTFGSGTRLTVV.

This clone was found many times. The V and J genes are TRBV29-1 and TRBJ1-1; D gene uncertain. The germline V and J ends were trimmed by 4 bases and 3 bases, with 12 bases remaining between them. From germline, CDR1 is SQVTM and CDR2 ANQGSEA. The CDR3 loop spans 13 amino acids. The DNA of the CDR3 is TGCAGCGTTGGGGTGTGGGCTGACACTGAAGCTTTCTTT. This encodes CSVGVWADTEAFF.

The chain has TRBV19 and TRBJ2-3; 9 bases align to TRBD2. This CDR3 comprises 16 residues. In germline, CDR1 is LNHDA, CDR2 SQIVND (reference sequence). V was pared by 5 bases and J by 1 base, with 7 bases of the junction left unmatched. The CDR3 nucleotides read TGTGCCAGTAGTGATCTAGCGGGGAGGCGCACAGATACGCAGTATTTT. Its translation: CASSDLAGRRTDTQYF.

This clone has only a few counts. This chain uses TRBV13 with TRBJ1-2; no definite D call. Germline assignment: CDR1 PRHDT and CDR2 FYEKMQ (reference sequence). The CDR3 runs to 14 residues. The ends were cut back, 3 bases at V and 4 bases at J, with 12 bases in the middle. CDR3 DNA sequence: TGTGCCAGCAGCTTGTGGTCGGACTTCTATGGCTACACCTTC. Encoded protein: CASSLWSDFYGYTF. The whole variable domain, remainder taken from reference TRBV13 and TRBJ1-2, is AAGVIQSPRHLIKEKRETATLKCYPIPRHDTVYWYQQGPGQDPQFLISFYEKMQSDKGSIPDRFSAQQFSDYHSELNMSSLELGDSALYFCASSLWSDFYGYTFGSGTRLTVV.

The chain links TRBV7-9 to TRBJ1-2; the D is unclear. Trimming took 6 bases from V and 6 from J, leaving 17 bases between them. Germline V lookup: CDR1 SEHNR, CDR2 FQNEAQ (reference sequence). CDR3 length: 14 amino acids. CDR3 DNA: TGTGCCAGCAGACACATCAGGCCAAAGGATGGCTACACCTTC. As protein: CASRHIRPKDGYTF.

In this sample, this clone turned up many times. Written as DNA, the CDR3 is TGCGCCAGCAGCCACCCCGGGGACTACGAGCAGTACTTC. Amino acids: CASSHPGDYEQYF. The chain employs TRBV4-1 and TRBJ2-7; the D gene is possibly TRBD2 (5 bases). The germline gives CDR1 MGHRA, CDR2 YSYEKL. V shed 3 bases and J shed 3 bases, with 9 bases lying between them. This CDR3 contains 13 residues.